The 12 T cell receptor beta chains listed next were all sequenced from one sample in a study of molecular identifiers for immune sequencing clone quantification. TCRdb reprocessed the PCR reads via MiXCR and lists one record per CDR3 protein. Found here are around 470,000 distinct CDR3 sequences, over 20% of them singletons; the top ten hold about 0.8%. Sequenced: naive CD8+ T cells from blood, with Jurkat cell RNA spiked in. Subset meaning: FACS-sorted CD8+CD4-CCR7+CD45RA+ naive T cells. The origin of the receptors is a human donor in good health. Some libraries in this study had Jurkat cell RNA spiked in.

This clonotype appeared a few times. CDR3: CAWTTGVGNQPQHF. The DNA for the CDR3 is TGTGCCTGGACGACAGGAGTAGGAAATCAGCCCCAGCATTTT. The V and J genes are TRBV30 and TRBJ1-5; a possible D gene is TRBD1 (6 bases). V lost 4 bases to trimming and J lost 4 bases, with 14 bases between them. CDR1 and CDR2 from the germline V gene are GTSNPN and SVGIG (reference sequence). CDR3 size: 14 residues.

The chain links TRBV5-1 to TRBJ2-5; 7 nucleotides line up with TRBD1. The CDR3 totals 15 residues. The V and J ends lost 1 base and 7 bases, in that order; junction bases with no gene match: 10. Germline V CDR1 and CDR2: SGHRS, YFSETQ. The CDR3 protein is CASSLWDSLMGTQYF. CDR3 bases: TGCGCCAGCAGCTTGTGGGACAGCCTGATGGGGACCCAGTACTTC.

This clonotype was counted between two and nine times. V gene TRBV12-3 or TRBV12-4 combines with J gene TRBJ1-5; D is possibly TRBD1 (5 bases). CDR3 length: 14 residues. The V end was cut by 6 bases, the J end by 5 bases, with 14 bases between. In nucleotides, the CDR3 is TGTGCCAGCAGGGGGCGGGGGATCGATCAGCCCCAGCATTTT. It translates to CASRGRGIDQPQHF.

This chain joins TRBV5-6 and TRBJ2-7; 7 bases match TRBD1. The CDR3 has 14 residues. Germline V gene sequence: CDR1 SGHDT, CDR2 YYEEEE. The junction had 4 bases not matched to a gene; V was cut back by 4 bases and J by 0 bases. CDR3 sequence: CASSGGQSSYEQYF. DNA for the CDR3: TGTGCCAGCAGCGGGGGACAGAGCTCCTACGAGCAGTACTTC.

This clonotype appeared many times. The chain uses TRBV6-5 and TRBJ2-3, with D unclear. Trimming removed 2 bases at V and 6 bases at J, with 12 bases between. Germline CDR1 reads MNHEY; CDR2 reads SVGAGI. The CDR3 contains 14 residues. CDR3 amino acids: CASSYHSTHDTQYF. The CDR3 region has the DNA TGTGCCAGCAGTTACCACTCGACACACGATACGCAGTATTTT.

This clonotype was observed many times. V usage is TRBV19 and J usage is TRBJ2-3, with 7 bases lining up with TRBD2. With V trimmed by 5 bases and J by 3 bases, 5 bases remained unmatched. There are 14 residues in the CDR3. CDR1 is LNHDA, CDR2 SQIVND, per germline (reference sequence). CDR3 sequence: CASSPRGGTDTQYF. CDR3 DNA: TGTGCCAGTAGTCCACGCGGGGGAACAGATACGCAGTATTTT. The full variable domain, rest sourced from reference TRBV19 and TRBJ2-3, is DGGITQSPKYLFRKEGQNVTLSCEQNLNHDAMYWYRQDPGQGLRLIYYSQIVNDFQKGDIAEGYSVSREKKESFPLTVTSAQKNPTAFYLCASSPRGGTDTQYFGPGTRLTVL.

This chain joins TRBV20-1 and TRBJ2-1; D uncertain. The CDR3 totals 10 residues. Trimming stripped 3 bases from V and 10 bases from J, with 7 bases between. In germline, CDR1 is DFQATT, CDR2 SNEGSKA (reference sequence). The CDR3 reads CSASFGEQFF. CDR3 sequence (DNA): TGCAGTGCTAGTTTCGGGGAGCAGTTCTTC.

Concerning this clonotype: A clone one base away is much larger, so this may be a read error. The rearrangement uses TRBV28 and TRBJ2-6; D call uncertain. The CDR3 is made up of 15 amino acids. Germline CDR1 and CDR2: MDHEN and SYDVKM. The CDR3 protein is CASSLLYSVANVLTF. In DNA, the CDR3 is TGTGCCAGCAGTCTCCTTTACTCTGTGGCCAACGTCCTGACTTTC.

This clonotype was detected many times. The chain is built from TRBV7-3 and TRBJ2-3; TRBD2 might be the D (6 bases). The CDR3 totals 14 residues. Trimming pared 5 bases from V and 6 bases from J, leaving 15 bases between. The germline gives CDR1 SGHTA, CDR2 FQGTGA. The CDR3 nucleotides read TGTGCCAGCAGCCTCAATGGGGGGTCCGATACGCAGTATTTT. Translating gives CASSLNGGSDTQYF.

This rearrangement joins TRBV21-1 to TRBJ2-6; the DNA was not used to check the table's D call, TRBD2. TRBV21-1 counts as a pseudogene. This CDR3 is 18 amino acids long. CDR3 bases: TGTGCCAGCAGCAACGACCCGTGGGGCCCCTCTGGGGCCAACGTCCTGACTTTC. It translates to CASSNDPWGPSGANVLTF.

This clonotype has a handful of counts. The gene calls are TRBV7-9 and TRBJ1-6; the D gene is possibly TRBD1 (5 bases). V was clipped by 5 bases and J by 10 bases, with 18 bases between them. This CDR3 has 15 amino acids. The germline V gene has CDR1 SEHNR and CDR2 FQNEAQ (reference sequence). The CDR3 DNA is TGTGCCAGCAGCGCCGGAGGGGTCCTTTTCTCACCCCTCCACTTT. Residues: CASSAGGVLFSPLHF.

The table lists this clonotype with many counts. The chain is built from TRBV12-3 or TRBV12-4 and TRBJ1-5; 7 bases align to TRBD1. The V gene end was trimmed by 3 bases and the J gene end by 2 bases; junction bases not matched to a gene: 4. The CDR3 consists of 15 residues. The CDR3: CASSLEGARNQPQHF. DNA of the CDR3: TGTGCCAGCAGTTTGGAGGGGGCGCGCAATCAGCCCCAGCATTTT.